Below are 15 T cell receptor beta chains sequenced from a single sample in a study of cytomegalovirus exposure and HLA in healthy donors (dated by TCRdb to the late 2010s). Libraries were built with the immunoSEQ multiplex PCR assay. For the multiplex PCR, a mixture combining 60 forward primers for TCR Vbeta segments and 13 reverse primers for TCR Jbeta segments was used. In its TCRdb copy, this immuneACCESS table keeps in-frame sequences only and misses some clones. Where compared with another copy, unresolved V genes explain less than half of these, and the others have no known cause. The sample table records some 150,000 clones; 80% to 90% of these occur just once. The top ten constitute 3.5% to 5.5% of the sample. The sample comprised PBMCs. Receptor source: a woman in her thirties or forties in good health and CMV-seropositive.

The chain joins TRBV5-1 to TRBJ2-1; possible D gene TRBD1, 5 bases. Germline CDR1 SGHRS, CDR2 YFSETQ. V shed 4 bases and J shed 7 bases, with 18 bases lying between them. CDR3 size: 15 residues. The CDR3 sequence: CASSLGLQVRNEQFF. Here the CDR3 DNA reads TGCGCCAGCAGCCTAGGGCTACAGGTCAGAAATGAGCAGTTCTTC.

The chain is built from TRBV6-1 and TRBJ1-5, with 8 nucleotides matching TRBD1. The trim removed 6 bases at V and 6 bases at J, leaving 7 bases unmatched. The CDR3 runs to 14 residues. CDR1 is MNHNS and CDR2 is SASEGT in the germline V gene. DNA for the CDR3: TGTGCCAGCAGCCCCGGACAGGGCAGTCAGCCCCAGCATTTT. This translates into CASSPGQGSQPQHF.

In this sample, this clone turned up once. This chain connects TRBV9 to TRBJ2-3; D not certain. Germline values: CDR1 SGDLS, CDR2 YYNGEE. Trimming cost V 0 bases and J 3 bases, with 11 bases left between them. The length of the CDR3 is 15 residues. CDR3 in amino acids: CASSVEAVGTDTQYF. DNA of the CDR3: TGTGCCAGCAGCGTAGAGGCGGTCGGAACAGATACGCAGTATTTT.

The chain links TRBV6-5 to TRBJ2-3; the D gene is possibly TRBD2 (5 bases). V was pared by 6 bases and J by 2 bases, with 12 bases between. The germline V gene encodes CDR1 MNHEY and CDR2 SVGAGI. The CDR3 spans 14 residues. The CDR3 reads CASSKDFSTDTQYF. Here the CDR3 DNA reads TGTGCCAGCAGCAAGGACTTTTCCACAGATACGCAGTATTTT.

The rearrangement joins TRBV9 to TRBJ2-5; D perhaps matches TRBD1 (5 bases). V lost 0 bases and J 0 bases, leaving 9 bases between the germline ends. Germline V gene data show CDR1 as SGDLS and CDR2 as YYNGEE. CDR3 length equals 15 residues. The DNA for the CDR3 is TGTGCCAGCAGCGTAGGGGCAGGGAACCAAGAGACCCAGTACTTC. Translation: CASSVGAGNQETQYF.

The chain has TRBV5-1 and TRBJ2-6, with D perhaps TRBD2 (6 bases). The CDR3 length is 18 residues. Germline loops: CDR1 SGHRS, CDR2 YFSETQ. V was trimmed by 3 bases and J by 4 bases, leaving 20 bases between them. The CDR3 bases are TGCGCCAGCAGCTCCGCTAGCGTTATTTTGTCGGGGGCCAACGTCCTGACTTTC. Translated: CASSSASVILSGANVLTF.

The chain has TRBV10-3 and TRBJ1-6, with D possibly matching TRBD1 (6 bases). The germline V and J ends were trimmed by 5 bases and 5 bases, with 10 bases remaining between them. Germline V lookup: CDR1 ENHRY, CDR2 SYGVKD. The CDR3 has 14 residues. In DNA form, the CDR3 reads TGTGCCATCAGTTCTACAGGGAATAATTCACCCCTCCACTTT. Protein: CAISSTGNNSPLHF.

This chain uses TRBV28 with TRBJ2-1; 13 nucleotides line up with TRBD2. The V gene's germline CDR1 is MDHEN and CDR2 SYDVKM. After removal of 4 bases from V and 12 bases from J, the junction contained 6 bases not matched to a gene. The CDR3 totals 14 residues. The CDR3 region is CASSWTSGGKGQFF. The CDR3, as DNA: TGTGCCAGCAGTTGGACTAGCGGGGGAAAAGGGCAGTTCTTC.

The CDR3 loop is CASSFNTDTQYF. In DNA form, the CDR3 reads TGTGCCAGCAGTTTCAACACAGATACGCAGTATTTT. The V gene is TRBV6-6, the J gene TRBJ2-3; no clear D gene. This CDR3 has 12 amino acids. Germline V CDR1 and CDR2: MNHNY, SVGAGI (reference sequence). The V end was cut by 4 bases, the J end by 2 bases, with 4 bases between.

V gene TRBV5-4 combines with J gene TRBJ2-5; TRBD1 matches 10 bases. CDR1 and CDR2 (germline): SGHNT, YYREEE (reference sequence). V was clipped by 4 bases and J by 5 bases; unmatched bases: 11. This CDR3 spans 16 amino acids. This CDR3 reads CASSVRDRGFGETQYF. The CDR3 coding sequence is TGTGCCAGCAGCGTCCGGGACAGGGGTTTTGGCGAGACCCAGTACTTC.

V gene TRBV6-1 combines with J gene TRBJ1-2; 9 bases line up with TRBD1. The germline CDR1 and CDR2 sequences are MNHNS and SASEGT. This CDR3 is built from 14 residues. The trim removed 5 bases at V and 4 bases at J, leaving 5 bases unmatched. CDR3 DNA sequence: TGTGCCAGCAGTACAGGGGGCCTGGGCTATGGCTACACCTTC. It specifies CASSTGGLGYGYTF.

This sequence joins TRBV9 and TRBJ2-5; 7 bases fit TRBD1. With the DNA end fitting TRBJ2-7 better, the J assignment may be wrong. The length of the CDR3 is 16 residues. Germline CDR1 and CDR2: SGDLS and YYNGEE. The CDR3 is CASSPTGTALSYEQYF. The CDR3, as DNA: TGTGCCAGCAGCCCAACCGGGACAGCCCTCTCCTACGAGCAGTACTTC.

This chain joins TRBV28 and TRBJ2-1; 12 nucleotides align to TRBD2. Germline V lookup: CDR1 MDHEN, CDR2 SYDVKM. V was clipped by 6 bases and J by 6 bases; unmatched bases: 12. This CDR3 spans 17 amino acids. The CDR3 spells CASRMTSGRGGGNEQFF. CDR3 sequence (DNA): TGTGCCAGCAGAATGACTAGCGGGAGAGGGGGGGGCAATGAGCAGTTCTTC.

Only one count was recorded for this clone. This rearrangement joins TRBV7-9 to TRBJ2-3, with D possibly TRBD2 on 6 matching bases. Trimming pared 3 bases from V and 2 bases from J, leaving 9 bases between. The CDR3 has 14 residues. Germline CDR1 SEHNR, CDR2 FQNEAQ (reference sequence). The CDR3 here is CASSFAGSTDTQYF. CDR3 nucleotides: TGTGCCAGCAGCTTCGCGGGATCCACAGATACGCAGTATTTT.

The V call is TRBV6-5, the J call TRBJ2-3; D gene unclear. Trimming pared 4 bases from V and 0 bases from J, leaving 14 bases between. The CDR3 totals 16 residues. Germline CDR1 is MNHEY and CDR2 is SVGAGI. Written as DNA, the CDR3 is TGTGCCAGCAGTTCCGCTAGAATAAGAAGCACAGATACGCAGTATTTT. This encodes CASSSARIRSTDTQYF.